This TCR beta chain was recorded in a study of T cells in Graves' hyperthyroidism and ophthalmopathy. Study summary: At the time of initial diagnosis and before any treatment, peripheral blood was collected. Study-wide findings and caveats: A model of 13 V-J features distinguished ophthalmopathy from stable hyperthyroidism.

Amplified TCR beta CDR3 regions derived from RNA transcripts. HTBI primers were the set used in a first-round RT-PCR of the TCR CDR3. TCRdb reprocessed the multiplex PCR reads with MiXCR, giving one entry per CDR3 protein. In the table there are about 720,000 distinct CDR3 sequences, around 15% of which are singletons. This CDR3 is 14 amino acids long. Germline CDR1 GTSNPN, CDR2 SVGIG (reference sequence). V was clipped by 1 base and J by 5 bases; unmatched bases: 7. With regard to this clonotype: Its antigen is not identified.

This sequence was found in a man between 18 and 35 years old with Graves' hyperthyroidism. Specimen: blood. V and J are TRBV30 and TRBJ2-7; 8 bases align to TRBD1. CDR3 coding DNA: TGTGCCTGGAGTGCCAGGGGGCCCGGGAACGAGCAGTACTTC. Amino acids: CAWSARGPGNEQYF.